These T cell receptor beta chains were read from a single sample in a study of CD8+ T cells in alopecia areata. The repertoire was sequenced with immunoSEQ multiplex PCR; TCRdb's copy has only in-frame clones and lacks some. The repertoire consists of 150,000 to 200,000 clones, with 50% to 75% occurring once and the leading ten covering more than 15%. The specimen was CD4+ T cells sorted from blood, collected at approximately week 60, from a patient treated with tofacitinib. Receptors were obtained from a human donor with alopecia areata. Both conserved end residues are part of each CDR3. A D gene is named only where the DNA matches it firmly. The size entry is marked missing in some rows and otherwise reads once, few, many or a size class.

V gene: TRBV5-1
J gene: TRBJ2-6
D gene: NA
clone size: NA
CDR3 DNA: TGCGCCAGCAGCTTGGGTCCCACTGGGGCCAACGTCCTGACTTTC
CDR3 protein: CASSLGPTGANVLTF

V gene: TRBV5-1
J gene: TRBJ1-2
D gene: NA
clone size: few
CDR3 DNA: TGCGCCAGCAGCGAAACAGGCGATTATGGCTACACCTTC
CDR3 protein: CASSETGDYGYTF

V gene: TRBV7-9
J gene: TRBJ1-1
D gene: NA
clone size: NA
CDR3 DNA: TGTGCCAGCAGCTCCTACTACATGAACACTGAAGCTTTCTTT
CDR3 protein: CASSSYYMNTEAFF

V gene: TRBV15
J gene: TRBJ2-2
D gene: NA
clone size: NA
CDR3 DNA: TGTGCCACCAGCAGGGGGGTTTTCGTACGCGACACCGGGGAGCTGTTTTTT
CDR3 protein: CATSRGVFVRDTGELFF

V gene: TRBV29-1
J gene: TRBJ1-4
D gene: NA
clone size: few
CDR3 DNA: TGCAGCGTTGTTAGACAGGCCGACGGAAAACTGTTTTTT
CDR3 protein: CSVVRQADGKLFF

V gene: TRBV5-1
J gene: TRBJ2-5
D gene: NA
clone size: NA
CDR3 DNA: TGCGCCAGCAGCTCCTGGGCCCAAGAGACCCAGTACTTC
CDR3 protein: CASSSWAQETQYF

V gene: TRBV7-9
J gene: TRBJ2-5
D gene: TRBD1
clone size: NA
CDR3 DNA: TGTGCCAGCAGCTTAGAAAGGGGACAGCTCCAAGAGACCCAGTACTTC
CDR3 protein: CASSLERGQLQETQYF

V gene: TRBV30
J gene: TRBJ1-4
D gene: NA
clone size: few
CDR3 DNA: TGTGCCTGGAGTAAAGAGGAAAAACTGTTTTTT
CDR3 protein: CAWSKEEKLFF

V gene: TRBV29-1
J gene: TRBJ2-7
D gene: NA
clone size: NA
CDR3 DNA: TGCAGCGTTGAAGATCGACTTCAACATCACGGCTCCTACGAGCAGTACTTC
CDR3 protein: CSVEDRLQHHGSYEQYF

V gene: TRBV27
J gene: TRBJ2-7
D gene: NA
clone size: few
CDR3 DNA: TGTGCCAGCAGTTTATCGGAACAGTTCTCCTACGAGCAGTACTTC
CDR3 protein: CASSLSEQFSYEQYF

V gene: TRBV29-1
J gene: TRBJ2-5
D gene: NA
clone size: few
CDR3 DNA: TGCAGCGTTGGGGGCCCTACGGAGACCCAGTACTTC
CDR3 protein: CSVGGPTETQYF

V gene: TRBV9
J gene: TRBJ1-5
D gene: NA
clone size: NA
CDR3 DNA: TGTGCCAGCAGCGTAGAGGCCGCCCCAGAGCCCCAGCATTTT
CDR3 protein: CASSVEAAPEPQHF

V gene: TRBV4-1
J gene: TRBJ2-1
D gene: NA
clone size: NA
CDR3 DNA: TGCGCCAGCAGCCAAGTGGGGAACTCCTACAATGAGCAGTTCTTC
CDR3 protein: CASSQVGNSYNEQFF

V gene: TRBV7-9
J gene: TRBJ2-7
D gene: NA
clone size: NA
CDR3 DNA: TGTGCCAGCAGCTTAATATGGAGGGGCGAGCAGTACTTC
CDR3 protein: CASSLIWRGEQYF

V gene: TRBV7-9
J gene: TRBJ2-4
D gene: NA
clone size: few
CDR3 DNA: TGTGCCAGCAGCTTAGACAGCAAAAACATTCAGTACTTC
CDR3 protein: CASSLDSKNIQYF

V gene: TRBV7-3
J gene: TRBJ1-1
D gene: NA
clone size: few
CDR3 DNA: TGTGCCAGCAGTGAGGGGTACAACACTGAAGCTTTCTTT
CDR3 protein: CASSEGYNTEAFF

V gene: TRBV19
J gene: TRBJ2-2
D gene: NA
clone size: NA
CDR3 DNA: TGTGCCAGTAGTATAAGGGCGCGAGGAAACACCGGGGAGCTGTTTTTT
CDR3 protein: CASSIRARGNTGELFF

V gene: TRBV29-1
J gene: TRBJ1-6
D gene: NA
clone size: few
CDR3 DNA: TGCAGCGCCAGAACCCCGGGACCGAATTCACCCCTCCACTTT
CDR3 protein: CSARTPGPNSPLHF

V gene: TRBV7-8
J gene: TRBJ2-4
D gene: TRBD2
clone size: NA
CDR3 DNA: TGTGCCAGCAGCTTAGTACTAGCGGGGGGAATTAGCCGAGACAAAAACATTCAGTACTTC
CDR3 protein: CASSLVLAGGISRDKNIQYF